This TCR beta chain came from a study of shared clonotypes between healthy human individuals. Naivety among CD8 cells was defined by CD45RO negativity and positive CCR7 selection, thereby excluding terminally differentiated effector memory CD45RA+ cells. Every donor was a Caucasian adult from Nashville, Tennessee. The CDR3 runs 13 residues. The V gene's germline CDR1 is WNHNN and CDR2 SYGVQD (reference sequence). With 3 bases removed from V and 5 bases from J, the gap between germline ends came to 10 bases. This table comes from immunoSEQ multiplex PCR, and its TCRdb copy is limited to in-frame clones, with some not included. Counted here are roughly 2,000,000 clones, approximately 94% occurring once; the ten biggest clones make up around 1.2%.

This clonotype was obtained from a young man in good health. This chain uses TRBV10-1 with TRBJ1-1, with D perhaps TRBD1 (5 bases). The sample was naive CD8+ T cells sorted from blood. CDR3 loop: CASSEAGWTEAFF. DNA for the CDR3: TGCGCCAGCAGTGAAGCAGGGTGGACTGAAGCTTTCTTT.